The 10 T cell receptor beta chains below come from one sample, sequenced in a study of T cell repertoires in cytomegalovirus infection. Each CDR3 protein is one row after TCRdb ran MiXCR on the reads. Here the sample spans fewer than 700,000 distinct CDR3 sequences, approximately 24% being singletons. Source material: CD8+ T cells from PBMCs. The receptors stem from a human donor in good health (CMV status not recorded). Some clones in this sample may be carry-over from other donors' samples.

V gene TRBV27 combines with J gene TRBJ2-7, with D perhaps matching TRBD2 (7 bases). The germline gives CDR1 MNHEY, CDR2 SMNVEV (reference sequence). V was trimmed by 0 bases and J by 6 bases, leaving 12 bases between them. CDR3 length: 14 amino acids. The CDR3 DNA reads TGTGCCAGCAGTTTATCTGGCGGGGGCTCCGAGCAGTACGTC. Translated, it gives CASSLSGGGSEQYV.

This clonotype was recorded a few times. The chain has TRBV19 and TRBJ2-6; D is undetermined. Trimming removed 7 bases from V and 1 base from J, with 8 bases in between. The CDR3 is 14 residues long. Germline V lookup: CDR1 LNHDA, CDR2 SQIVND (reference sequence). CDR3 bases: TGTGCCAGTACTAAAAAATCTGGGGCCAACGTCCTGACTTTC. Residues: CASTKKSGANVLTF.

CDR3 bases: TGTGCCAGTAGTGGGACAGGGGTTGATGGCTACACCTTC. As protein: CASSGTGVDGYTF. This rearrangement joins TRBV19 to TRBJ1-2; 10 bases line up with TRBD1. The V segment lost 5 bases and the J segment 6 bases; nucleotides outside the gene matches: 3. This CDR3 comprises 13 residues. Germline lookup yields CDR1 LNHDA and CDR2 SQIVND (reference sequence).

The table lists this clonotype with many counts. The chain joins TRBV7-2 to TRBJ2-3, with no clear D. The germline V and J ends were trimmed by 5 bases and 0 bases, with 18 bases remaining between them. The CDR3 length is 17 residues. The germline gives CDR1 SGHTA, CDR2 FQGNSA. Written as DNA, the CDR3 is TGTGCCAGCAGCCCCTTCGGTGGTGGGCCTAGCACAGATACGCAGTATTTT. Translation gives CASSPFGGGPSTDTQYF.

This clonotype was recorded many times. The chain combines TRBV28 with TRBJ2-3, with D possibly being TRBD1 (6 bases). In germline, CDR1 is MDHEN, CDR2 SYDVKM. Trimming stripped 3 bases from V and 0 bases from J, with 10 bases between. The CDR3 contains 15 residues. The CDR3 loop reads CASSLDSLSTDTQYF. The DNA of the CDR3 is TGTGCCAGCAGTTTGGACAGTCTTAGCACAGATACGCAGTATTTT.

This clonotype appeared many times. The V call is TRBV19, the J call TRBJ2-1, with a weak D call TRBD1 (6 bases). The CDR3 contains 15 residues. V was trimmed by 4 bases and J by 7 bases, leaving 17 bases between them. The germline V gene has CDR1 LNHDA and CDR2 SQIVND (reference sequence). The CDR3 loop reads CASSKTGLEINEQFF. The CDR3 bases are TGTGCCAGTAGTAAGACAGGACTGGAGATAAATGAGCAGTTCTTC.

The chain couples TRBV20-1 to TRBJ1-6; TRBD1 matches 7 bases. The J segment lost 6 bases and the V segment lost 6 bases, leaving 5 bases of the junction unmatched. Looked up from germline, CDR1 is DFQATT and CDR2 is SNEGSKA (reference sequence). This CDR3 comprises 13 residues. The DNA of the CDR3 is TGCAGTGCCCGGGACAGCCTTAATTCACCCCTCCACTTT. Amino acids: CSARDSLNSPLHF.

The J gene is TRBJ1-2, the V gene TRBV5-1, with D unresolved. Germline CDR1 SGHRS, CDR2 YFSETQ. CDR3 length equals 12 residues. V was cut by 3 bases and J by 9 bases, with 12 bases left in between. CDR3 region: CASSSDTASYTF. In DNA, the CDR3 is TGCGCCAGCAGCTCAGACACAGCTAGCTACACCTTC. Based on the CDR3 plus reference TRBV5-1 and TRBJ1-2, the full variable domain is KAGVTQTPRYLIKTRGQQVTLSCSPISGHRSVSWYQQTPGQGLQFLFEYFSETQRNKGNFPGRFSGRQFSNSRSEMNVSTLELGDSALYLCASSSDTASYTFGSGTRLTVV.

This clonotype turned up a few times. Here the CDR3 reads CASSARTGDTQYF. CDR3 coding DNA: TGTGCCAGCAGTGCCCGAACGGGAGATACGCAGTATTTT. The chain has TRBV6-2 or TRBV6-3 and TRBJ2-3, with D unclear. V was clipped by 5 bases and J by 5 bases, with 11 bases between them. The germline CDR1 and CDR2 sequences are MNHEY and SVGEGT. The CDR3 loop spans 13 amino acids.

This clonotype was observed a few times. CDR3 sequence reads: CASSEGFRLYNEQFF. DNA of the CDR3: TGTGCCAGCAGTGAAGGGTTCAGGCTTTACAATGAGCAGTTCTTC. This rearrangement joins TRBV27 to TRBJ2-1, with D uncertain. CDR3 length equals 15 residues. The ends were cut back, 5 bases at V and 4 bases at J, with 15 bases in the middle. Germline values: CDR1 MNHEY, CDR2 SMNVEV (reference sequence).